The sequence of this T cell receptor beta chain was determined in a study of blood T cells in healthy people across ages. A sample-barcoded 5' primer and a J-beta primer mix were used in a second PCR of roughly 7 to 11 cycles. A template-switch adaptor containing 12 random nucleotides labeled each cDNA molecule. TCRdb recomputed calls from the 5' RACE reads with MiXCR, one row per CDR3 protein. The sample contains nearly 800,000 distinct CDR3 sequences, around 25% of which appear only once. The germline gives CDR1 SQVTM, CDR2 ANQGSEA. Between the trimmed V and J ends, which lost 6 bases and 5 bases, there was a span of 9 bases. This CDR3 is 11 amino acids long. These same data were also listed under a study on T cells of mothers and their children.

The sequence was obtained from a boy between 10 and 17 years old in good health. The sequenced material came from blood. The rearrangement links TRBV29-1 to TRBJ2-3; D call uncertain. The CDR3 DNA reads as TGCAGCGTCGATCTAGGAGATACGCAGTATTTT. Amino acid sequence: CSVDLGDTQYF.